These 14 T cell receptor beta chains originate from one sample sequenced in a study of molecular identifiers for immune sequencing clone quantification. MiXCR was run by TCRdb on the PCR reads, yielding one entry per CDR3 protein. The repertoire holds 9,500 to 15,000 distinct CDR3 sequences, with under 20% as singletons. The material sequenced was naive CD8+ T cells from blood, with Jurkat cell RNA spiked in. Subset: FACS-sorted CD8+CD4-CCR7+CD45RA+ naive T cells. These receptors were collected from a human donor in good health. Some libraries in this study had Jurkat cell RNA spiked in.

This clonotype is medium-sized within its sample. The chain is built from TRBV6-6 and TRBJ1-1; D is uncertain. With 2 bases removed from V and 5 bases from J, the gap between germline ends came to 6 bases. Germline CDR1 reads MNHNY; CDR2 reads SVGAGI (reference sequence). The CDR3 spans 12 residues. The CDR3 DNA follows: TGTGCCAGCAGTTACCCTGATACTGAAGCTTTCTTT. Its translation: CASSYPDTEAFF.

This clonotype is deemed medium-sized. The chain employs TRBV7-8 and TRBJ1-5; TRBD1 matches 7 bases. The CDR3 is 19 residues long. Trimming at V came to 5 bases and at J to 0 bases, leaving 16 bases not matched to a gene. CDR1 is SGHVS, CDR2 FQNEAQ, per germline. The CDR3 loop reads CASSPRPTGTENSNQPQHF. In DNA, the CDR3 is TGTGCCAGCAGCCCGCGCCCGACCGGGACAGAGAATAGCAATCAGCCCCAGCATTTT.

This clonotype was picked up many times. This rearrangement joins TRBV27 to TRBJ1-5, with D hard to call. With 5 bases removed from V and 7 bases from J, the gap between germline ends came to 9 bases. CDR1 and CDR2 (germline): MNHEY, SMNVEV (reference sequence). This CDR3 contains 12 residues. CDR3 sequence (DNA): TGTGCCAGCAGTCCAGTGAACCAGCCCCAGCATTTT. Residues: CASSPVNQPQHF.

Remarks on this clonotype: One base away lies a much larger clone, so this may be a sequencing read error. The chain employs TRBV5-1 and TRBJ2-2, with TRBD2 matching over 7 bases. CDR3 length equals 15 residues. CDR1 is SGHRS and CDR2 is YFSETQ in the germline V gene. The DNA of the CDR3 is TGCGCCAGCAGCGAAGCGGGGACGAACACCGGGGAGCTGCTTTTT. This translates into CASSEAGTNTGELLF. The entire variable domain, with the rest obtained from reference TRBV5-1 and TRBJ2-2, is as follows: KAGVTQTPRYLIKTRGQQVTLSCSPISGHRSVSWYQQTPGQGLQFLFEYFSETQRNKGNFPGRFSGRQFSNSRSEMNVSTLELGDSALYLCASSEAGTNTGELLFGEGSRLTVL.

This clonotype is termed medium-sized. The V gene is TRBV5-1, the J gene TRBJ2-2, with 10 nucleotides matching TRBD2. Germline CDR1 is SGHRS and CDR2 is YFSETQ. The CDR3 spans 15 residues. Trimming at V came to 3 bases and at J to 4 bases, leaving 3 bases not matched to a gene. As DNA, the CDR3 is TGCGCCAGCAGCTCTTGGACTAGCGGCACCGGGGAGCTGTTTTTT. This translates into CASSSWTSGTGELFF.

A remark on this clonotype: A junction boundary mismatches the germline segment, possibly from a read error. The CDR3 sequence is CDSRPARPDNEQFF. CDR3 bases: TGTGACAGCAGACCCGCTAGGCCCGACAATGAGCAGTTCTTC. This sequence joins TRBV3-1 and TRBJ2-1; D is uncertain. Per the germline V gene, CDR1 is LGHDT and CDR2 is YNNKEL (reference sequence). CDR3 length equals 14 residues.

By share, this clonotype ranks as medium-sized. The V and J genes are TRBV4-1 and TRBJ2-5; tentatively, D is TRBD2 (6 bases). Trimming cost V 4 bases and J 8 bases, with 14 bases left between them. The length of the CDR3 is 13 residues. From germline, CDR1 is MGHRA and CDR2 YSYEKL. Here the CDR3 DNA reads TGCGCCAGCAGCCCCACGGAGGGTCTTACCCAGTACTTC. This gives the protein CASSPTEGLTQYF.

This clonotype was detected ten times or more. V usage is TRBV27 and J usage is TRBJ2-3; a possible D gene is TRBD1 (6 bases). There are 14 residues in the CDR3. Trimming took off 6 bases at V and 0 bases at J, with 10 bases between the two ends. Germline lookup yields CDR1 MNHEY and CDR2 SMNVEV (reference sequence). In nucleotides, the CDR3 is TGTGCCAGCAGCCTAGGGGGTAGCACAGATACGCAGTATTTT. The encoded protein is CASSLGGSTDTQYF.

This clonotype showed up just a few times. A read error may explain this, as a much larger clone is one base away. The rearrangement joins TRBV6-2 or TRBV6-3 to TRBJ2-2; D is unclear. Per the germline V gene, CDR1 is MNHEY and CDR2 is SVGEGT. This CDR3 spans 13 amino acids. The germline V and J ends were trimmed by 4 bases and 4 bases, with 7 bases remaining between them. CDR3: CASSSASTGELFF. The CDR3 coding sequence is TGTGCCAGCAGTTCTGCGAGCACCGGGGAGCTGTTTTTT.

Many counts were recorded for this clonotype. The chain is built from TRBV19 and TRBJ2-7, with 9 bases fitting TRBD1. The germline V gene encodes CDR1 LNHDA and CDR2 SQIVND (reference sequence). V was pared by 1 base and J by 2 bases, with 9 bases of the junction left unmatched. The CDR3 has 17 amino acids. The CDR3 sequence: CASSIAANTGGTYEQYF. CDR3 DNA: TGTGCCAGTAGTATAGCGGCCAATACAGGGGGCACCTACGAGCAGTACTTC.

This clonotype was seen a handful of times. The DNA of the CDR3 is TGCAGTGCTACTACGTCCTCTTCCTACGAGCAGTACTTC. This encodes CSATTSSSYEQYF. The V call is TRBV20-1, the J call TRBJ2-7, with D uncertain. Germline values: CDR1 DFQATT, CDR2 SNEGSKA (reference sequence). The CDR3 has 13 amino acids. V lost 4 bases to trimming and J lost 1 base, with 11 bases between them.

This clonotype is deemed medium-sized. J is TRBJ1-5 and V is TRBV7-9; D is uncertain. V lost 5 bases, J lost 7 bases, and 9 bases lay in between. This CDR3 spans 12 amino acids. Germline values: CDR1 SEHNR, CDR2 FQNEAQ (reference sequence). The CDR3 loop reads CASSPDMQPQHF. The CDR3 DNA reads TGTGCCAGCAGCCCAGATATGCAGCCCCAGCATTTT.

This chain joins TRBV7-3 and TRBJ2-3; 7 bases map to TRBD1. The CDR3 length is 16 residues. J lost 1 base, V lost 5 bases, and 9 bases had no gene match. CDR1 is SGHTA and CDR2 is FQGTGA in the germline V gene. CDR3 sequence (DNA): TGTGCCAGCAGCAGCTTAGGGGGCAGCGGCACAGATACGCAGTATTTT. It encodes CASSSLGGSGTDTQYF.

Sample share makes this clonotype medium-sized. The chain joins TRBV5-1 to TRBJ2-2; the D gene is possibly TRBD2 (7 bases). V dropped 5 bases and J dropped 3 bases, with 14 bases sitting between them. CDR3 length: 15 amino acids. Germline-derived CDR1 and CDR2 are SGHRS and YFSETQ. The CDR3 DNA reads TGCGCCAGCAGTCGGGGGGCGCTGGACACCGGGGAGCTGTTTTTT. This encodes CASSRGALDTGELFF.